These T cell receptor beta chains were read from a single sample in a study of beta chain features in type 1 diabetes. Data came from immunoSEQ multiplex PCR; TCRdb stores just in-frame clones and leaves some out. Among 200,000 to 300,000 clones listed, 13% to 15% were seen once. The specimen sequenced was naive CD4+ T cells from blood. These receptors were taken from a woman aged 35 to 49 in good health. CDR3s include the opening cysteine and the closing phenylalanine or tryptophan. D genes are given only for firm matches. Size is omitted from some rows. Given values are once, few, many or a class for expanded clones.

d_call: NA
j_call: TRBJ2-1
cdr3_length: 16
v_call: TRBV11-2
clone_size: few
cdr3_aa: CASSSVGYGNYNEQFF
cdr3_nt: TGTGCCAGCAGCTCGGTCGGGTACGGGAACTACAATGAGCAGTTCTTC

d_call: NA
j_call: TRBJ1-6
cdr3_length: 16
v_call: TRBV4-1
clone_size: few
cdr3_aa: CASSQVTPGLGSPLHF
cdr3_nt: TGCGCCAGCAGCCAAGTTACTCCAGGCCTGGGTTCACCCCTCCACTTT

d_call: NA
j_call: TRBJ2-3
cdr3_length: 15
v_call: TRBV13
clone_size: NA
cdr3_aa: CASSPLRGTTDTQYF
cdr3_nt: TGTGCCAGCAGCCCGCTAAGGGGGACCACAGATACGCAGTATTTT

d_call: NA
j_call: TRBJ2-1
cdr3_length: 15
v_call: TRBV27
clone_size: few
cdr3_aa: CASSFWGDGVSEQFF
cdr3_nt: TGTGCCAGCAGTTTTTGGGGGGACGGGGTCAGTGAGCAGTTCTTC

d_call: NA
j_call: TRBJ1-5
cdr3_length: 17
v_call: TRBV27
clone_size: NA
cdr3_aa: CASSVRGGARSNQPQHF
cdr3_nt: TGTGCCAGCAGTGTACGAGGGGGGGCGAGGAGCAATCAGCCCCAGCATTTT

d_call: NA
j_call: TRBJ1-2
cdr3_length: 13
v_call: TRBV2
clone_size: few
cdr3_aa: CASSVAAGDGYTF
cdr3_nt: TGTGCCAGCAGCGTCGCGGCAGGGGATGGCTACACCTTC

d_call: NA
j_call: TRBJ2-5
cdr3_length: 14
v_call: TRBV5-4
clone_size: NA
cdr3_aa: CASSLEVAGETQYF
cdr3_nt: TGTGCCAGCAGCTTGGAGGTAGCCGGGGAGACCCAGTACTTC

d_call: NA
j_call: TRBJ2-7
cdr3_length: 12
v_call: TRBV6-5
clone_size: NA
cdr3_aa: CASRSGSHEQYF
cdr3_nt: TGTGCCAGCCGAAGTGGGAGCCACGAGCAGTACTTC

d_call: NA
j_call: TRBJ1-5
cdr3_length: 17
v_call: TRBV12-2
clone_size: NA
cdr3_aa: CASRFGTGRWGNQPQHF
cdr3_nt: TGTGCAAGTCGCTTCGGGACAGGGCGATGGGGCAATCAGCCCCAGCATTTT

d_call: TRBD1
j_call: TRBJ2-7
cdr3_length: 16
v_call: TRBV5-1
clone_size: NA
cdr3_aa: CASSLTLDRFSYEQYF
cdr3_nt: TGCGCCAGCAGTTTAACGCTGGACAGGTTCTCCTACGAGCAGTACTTC

d_call: NA
j_call: TRBJ2-5
cdr3_length: 13
v_call: TRBV10-1
clone_size: few
cdr3_aa: CASSRMGEETQYF
cdr3_nt: TGCGCCAGCAGTCGTATGGGAGAAGAGACCCAGTACTTC

d_call: NA
j_call: TRBJ1-1
cdr3_length: 17
v_call: TRBV5-1
clone_size: NA
cdr3_aa: CASSLTPAQQGGTEAFF
cdr3_nt: TGCGCCAGCAGCTTGACACCGGCGCAACAGGGAGGGACTGAAGCTTTCTTT

d_call: TRBD1
j_call: TRBJ1-2
cdr3_length: 14
v_call: TRBV15
clone_size: many
cdr3_aa: CATSADRGRHDYTF
cdr3_nt: TGTGCCACCAGCGCGGACAGGGGGCGGCATGACTACACCTTC

d_call: NA
j_call: TRBJ2-1
cdr3_length: 14
v_call: TRBV19
clone_size: NA
cdr3_aa: CASTSGTGYNEQFF
cdr3_nt: TGTGCCAGTACCTCCGGGACTGGATACAATGAGCAGTTCTTC

d_call: NA
j_call: TRBJ2-7
cdr3_length: 13
v_call: TRBV7-2
clone_size: NA
cdr3_aa: CASSQRLSYEQYF
cdr3_nt: TGTGCCAGCAGCCAACGACTCTCCTACGAGCAGTACTTC

d_call: NA
j_call: TRBJ1-5
cdr3_length: 16
v_call: TRBV19
clone_size: few
cdr3_aa: CASSINRAGPHGPQHF
cdr3_nt: TGTGCCAGTAGTATAAATCGGGCAGGGCCTCATGGGCCCCAGCATTTT

d_call: NA
j_call: TRBJ1-3
cdr3_length: 14
v_call: TRBV25-1
clone_size: few
cdr3_aa: CASSVSGSGNTIYF
cdr3_nt: TGTGCCAGCAGTGTTTCGGGCTCTGGAAACACCATATATTTT

d_call: NA
j_call: TRBJ1-1
cdr3_length: 11
v_call: TRBV4-1
clone_size: few
cdr3_aa: CASSQGTEAFF
cdr3_nt: TGCGCCAGCAGCCAAGGTACAGAAGCTTTCTTT

d_call: TRBD1
j_call: TRBJ1-6
cdr3_length: 16
v_call: TRBV19
clone_size: few
cdr3_aa: CASSILGTGMNSPLHF
cdr3_nt: TGTGCCAGTAGTATATTGGGGACAGGGATGAATTCACCCCTCCACTTT

d_call: NA
j_call: TRBJ2-3
cdr3_length: 13
v_call: TRBV10-3
clone_size: few
cdr3_aa: CAITGGRTDTQYF
cdr3_nt: TGTGCCATCACCGGGGGGCGCACAGATACGCAGTATTTT

d_call: NA
j_call: TRBJ2-2
cdr3_length: 12
v_call: TRBV2
clone_size: NA
cdr3_aa: CASSVKLGELFF
cdr3_nt: TGTGCCAGCAGTGTCAAGCTGGGGGAGCTGTTTTTT

d_call: NA
j_call: TRBJ2-3
cdr3_length: 16
v_call: TRBV6-5
clone_size: NA
cdr3_aa: CASSYSISGRADTQYF
cdr3_nt: TGTGCCAGCAGTTACTCGATAAGCGGGCGAGCAGATACGCAGTATTTT

d_call: NA
j_call: TRBJ2-7
cdr3_length: 12
v_call: TRBV7-9
clone_size: many
cdr3_aa: CASSPTTYEQYF
cdr3_nt: TGTGCCAGCAGCCCCACGACTTACGAGCAGTACTTC

d_call: TRBD1
j_call: TRBJ1-4
cdr3_length: 15
v_call: TRBV11-2
clone_size: few
cdr3_aa: CASSAPGTGGRKLFF
cdr3_nt: TGTGCCAGCAGCGCACCCGGGACAGGGGGGAGGAAACTGTTTTTT

d_call: TRBD2
j_call: TRBJ2-1
cdr3_length: 13
v_call: TRBV29-1
clone_size: NA
cdr3_aa: CSVERLAGNEQFF
cdr3_nt: TGCAGCGTTGAAAGACTAGCGGGGAATGAGCAGTTCTTC

d_call: NA
j_call: TRBJ2-3
cdr3_length: 14
v_call: TRBV6-5
clone_size: NA
cdr3_aa: CASTGARGGDTQYF
cdr3_nt: TGTGCCAGCACCGGGGCCCGAGGGGGAGATACGCAGTATTTT

d_call: TRBD2
j_call: TRBJ2-5
cdr3_length: 16
v_call: TRBV5-1
clone_size: NA
cdr3_aa: CASSLGLAARQETQYF
cdr3_nt: TGCGCCAGCAGTCTAGGACTAGCGGCAAGACAAGAGACCCAGTACTTC

d_call: NA
j_call: TRBJ1-1
cdr3_length: 15
v_call: TRBV11-2
clone_size: few
cdr3_aa: CASSLVPGWSTEAFF
cdr3_nt: TGTGCCAGCAGCTTAGTCCCGGGATGGAGCACTGAAGCTTTCTTT

d_call: NA
j_call: TRBJ2-3
cdr3_length: 14
v_call: TRBV29-1
clone_size: NA
cdr3_aa: CSVPPRAAVDTQYF
cdr3_nt: TGCAGCGTTCCCCCGAGGGCTGCCGTAGATACGCAGTATTTT

d_call: TRBD1
j_call: TRBJ1-5
cdr3_length: 16
v_call: TRBV4-1
clone_size: once
cdr3_aa: CASSQAGQGSNQPQHF
cdr3_nt: TGCGCCAGCAGCCAAGCGGGACAGGGGAGCAATCAGCCCCAGCATTTT

d_call: TRBD2
j_call: TRBJ2-1
cdr3_length: 14
v_call: TRBV11-2
clone_size: NA
cdr3_aa: CASSPRLAGIEQFF
cdr3_nt: TGTGCCAGCAGCCCCAGACTAGCGGGAATTGAGCAGTTCTTC

d_call: TRBD1
j_call: TRBJ2-5
cdr3_length: 15
v_call: TRBV5-1
clone_size: few
cdr3_aa: CASSFGTGRGETQYF
cdr3_nt: TGCGCCAGCAGCTTTGGGACAGGGAGGGGAGAGACCCAGTACTTC

d_call: TRBD2
j_call: TRBJ2-1
cdr3_length: 14
v_call: TRBV27
clone_size: NA
cdr3_aa: CASALAGGPEEQFF
cdr3_nt: TGTGCCAGCGCCCTAGCGGGGGGGCCGGAGGAGCAGTTCTTC

d_call: NA
j_call: TRBJ1-2
cdr3_length: 13
v_call: TRBV5-4
clone_size: few
cdr3_aa: CASSLEQEYGYTF
cdr3_nt: TGTGCCAGCAGCTTGGAGCAGGAATATGGCTACACCTTC

d_call: NA
j_call: TRBJ2-3
cdr3_length: 14
v_call: TRBV12-5
clone_size: few
cdr3_aa: CASAPPGFGDTQYF
cdr3_nt: TGTGCTAGTGCCCCCCCCGGGTTTGGAGATACGCAGTATTTT

d_call: NA
j_call: TRBJ2-7
cdr3_length: 13
v_call: TRBV6-5
clone_size: NA
cdr3_aa: CASSPPEASEQYF
cdr3_nt: TGTGCCAGCAGCCCCCCGGAGGCTTCCGAGCAGTACTTC

d_call: NA
j_call: TRBJ2-1
cdr3_length: 16
v_call: TRBV5-4
clone_size: NA
cdr3_aa: CASSLVAVSSYNEQFF
cdr3_nt: TGTGCCAGCAGCTTGGTCGCAGTTTCATCCTACAATGAGCAGTTCTTC

d_call: TRBD2
j_call: TRBJ2-3
cdr3_length: 18
v_call: TRBV9
clone_size: NA
cdr3_aa: CASSVELVASGGTDTQYF
cdr3_nt: TGTGCCAGCAGCGTAGAGCTGGTGGCTAGCGGGGGGACAGATACGCAGTATTTT

d_call: TRBD1
j_call: TRBJ2-6
cdr3_length: 17
v_call: TRBV19
clone_size: few
cdr3_aa: CASSLIQGAAGANVLTF
cdr3_nt: TGTGCCAGTAGTCTGATCCAGGGGGCTGCTGGGGCCAACGTCCTGACTTTC

d_call: TRBD2
j_call: TRBJ2-7
cdr3_length: 15
v_call: TRBV5-4
clone_size: few
cdr3_aa: CASSRLVSGQSEQYF
cdr3_nt: TGTGCCAGCAGCCGGCTTGTTAGCGGGCAATCCGAGCAGTACTTC

d_call: TRBD1
j_call: TRBJ1-5
cdr3_length: 15
v_call: TRBV5-6
clone_size: few
cdr3_aa: CASSAKGAPGQPQHF
cdr3_nt: TGTGCCAGCAGCGCCAAGGGGGCGCCCGGTCAGCCCCAGCATTTT

d_call: TRBD1
j_call: TRBJ2-7
cdr3_length: 12
v_call: TRBV29-1
clone_size: many
cdr3_aa: CSARQGLAEQYF
cdr3_nt: TGCAGCGCACGACAGGGTCTCGCCGAGCAGTACTTC

d_call: TRBD2
j_call: TRBJ2-6
cdr3_length: 16
v_call: TRBV5-4
clone_size: few
cdr3_aa: CASSPGGVLAANVLTF
cdr3_nt: TGTGCCAGCAGCCCGGGGGGGGTATTAGCGGCCAACGTCCTGACTTTC

d_call: TRBD1
j_call: TRBJ1-5
cdr3_length: 19
v_call: TRBV19
clone_size: once
cdr3_aa: CASSRGQGLGSLADQPQHF
cdr3_nt: TGTGCCAGTAGTAGGGGACAGGGTTTGGGGAGTTTAGCAGATCAGCCCCAGCATTTT

d_call: TRBD1
j_call: TRBJ2-7
cdr3_length: 15
v_call: TRBV6-5
clone_size: NA
cdr3_aa: CASSYSGQGIGEQYF
cdr3_nt: TGTGCCAGCAGTTACTCGGGACAGGGTATTGGCGAGCAGTACTTC

d_call: NA
j_call: TRBJ2-1
cdr3_length: 19
v_call: TRBV15
clone_size: NA
cdr3_aa: CATSRDRRGRGGTIEEQFF
cdr3_nt: TGTGCCACCAGCAGAGATCGCAGGGGGCGGGGGGGCACGATTGAGGAGCAGTTCTTC

d_call: NA
j_call: TRBJ2-1
cdr3_length: 17
v_call: TRBV19
clone_size: NA
cdr3_aa: CASSPHPAGSSYNEQFF
cdr3_nt: TGTGCCAGTAGTCCCCACCCCGCCGGGAGCTCCTACAATGAGCAGTTCTTC

d_call: NA
j_call: TRBJ1-1
cdr3_length: 12
v_call: TRBV29-1
clone_size: NA
cdr3_aa: CSALVENTEAFF
cdr3_nt: TGCAGCGCTTTAGTCGAGAACACTGAAGCTTTCTTT

d_call: TRBD1
j_call: TRBJ1-5
cdr3_length: 14
v_call: TRBV27
clone_size: NA
cdr3_aa: CASGQGVFGQPQHF
cdr3_nt: TGTGCCAGCGGACAGGGGGTTTTTGGACAGCCCCAGCATTTT

d_call: NA
j_call: TRBJ1-1
cdr3_length: 11
v_call: TRBV5-1
clone_size: few
cdr3_aa: CASRFEAEAFF
cdr3_nt: TGCGCCAGCAGATTTGAGGCCGAAGCTTTCTTT